This TCR beta chain is drawn from a study of blood T cell repertoires in COVID-19. Whole-study context: COVID-19 samples from acute and convalescent phases originated in the United States, Italy and Spain. From T cells, B-cell-depleted T cells, or PBMCs came the material, which was cDNA or gDNA.

As processed by the authors: Estimated nucleated cell counts came from reference gene primer amplification. Using immunoSEQ multiplex PCR, the repertoire was profiled, and TCRdb retains in-frame clones only, with some absent. Clone size and the V and J calls come from that table; the DNA yielded D and trimming. The data contain about 330,000 clones, around 92% of them singletons. This CDR3 has 15 amino acids. Germline V gives CDR1 SGHTA, CDR2 FQGNSA. The V segment lost 6 bases and the J segment 6 bases; nucleotides outside the gene matches: 11. This rearrangement joins TRBV7-2 to TRBJ1-2; 9 bases agree with TRBD1. The receptor was derived from a man between 18 and 35 years old who had recovered from COVID-19. The sequenced sample was peripheral blood. DNA for the CDR3: TGTGCCAGCAGTTTCCCCCGGGGACAGGGTCATGGCTACACCTTC. Translation: CASSFPRGQGHGYTF.